A single sample is the source of the 27 T cell receptor beta chains below, sequenced in a study of shared clonotypes between healthy human individuals. Assay: immunoSEQ multiplex PCR; the TCRdb copy retains only in-frame clones and omits some. The repertoire holds some 1,600,000 clones, with under 99% as singletons. Sequences were obtained from naive CD4+ T cells sorted from blood. Subset defined: CD45RA+ positively selected. These receptors were obtained from a man between 25 and 39 years old in good health.

This clone was picked up one time. This chain joins TRBV18 and TRBJ1-2, with D possibly matching TRBD1 (5 bases). Trimming took 2 bases from V and 8 from J, leaving 18 bases between them. Germline lookup yields CDR1 KGHSH and CDR2 LQKENI. The CDR3 spans 15 residues. The CDR3 is CASSPTGSPAKGYTF. DNA for the CDR3: TGTGCCAGCTCACCAACAGGCTCTCCGGCAAAGGGCTACACCTTC.

As concerns this clone: The sample carries other DNA sequences with the same CDR3. The rearrangement uses TRBV5-1 and TRBJ2-2; 7 nucleotides align to TRBD1. This CDR3 region has 15 residues. The germline CDR1 and CDR2 sequences are SGHRS and YFSETQ. Trimming at V came to 0 bases and at J to 3 bases, leaving 2 bases not matched to a gene. CDR3 DNA sequence: TGCGCCAGCAGCTTGGGACAGGGAGACACCGGGGAGCTGTTTTTT. Encoded protein: CASSLGQGDTGELFF.

V usage is TRBV10-1 and J usage is TRBJ2-1; 10 nucleotides align to TRBD2. The V gene end was trimmed by 3 bases and the J gene end by 4 bases; junction bases not matched to a gene: 3. This CDR3 contains 15 residues. Germline CDR1 WNHNN, CDR2 SYGVQD (reference sequence). CDR3 nucleotides: TGCGCCAGCAGTGATGCTAGCGGGAGTTACAATGAGCAGTTCTTC. Translating gives CASSDASGSYNEQFF.

Points on this clone: This sample also contains other DNA sequences that code for the same CDR3. This chain joins TRBV7-9 and TRBJ2-7; tentative D call: TRBD2 (5 bases). The CDR3 has 13 amino acids. With 1 base removed from V and 5 bases from J, the gap between germline ends came to 9 bases. CDR1 is SEHNR, CDR2 FQNEAQ, per germline (reference sequence). The CDR3 bases are TGTGCCAGCAGCTTAGTTGGAGGCGACGAGCAGTACTTC. This codes for CASSLVGGDEQYF.

V and J are TRBV7-9 and TRBJ2-5; D gene ambiguous. Germline assignment: CDR1 SEHNR and CDR2 FQNEAQ (reference sequence). V lost 0 bases, J lost 0 bases, and 11 bases lay in between. The CDR3 is made up of 16 amino acids. The DNA of the CDR3 is TGTGCCAGCAGCTTAGCCCCCCCGGGCTACCAAGAGACCCAGTACTTC. It yields the protein CASSLAPPGYQETQYF.

The rearrangement links TRBV5-1 to TRBJ2-2; D call uncertain. Germline V gene data show CDR1 as SGHRS and CDR2 as YFSETQ. The CDR3 loop spans 15 amino acids. Trimming left V 0 bases short and J 4 bases short, with 10 bases between. CDR3 region: CASSLGTAATGELFF. The DNA for the CDR3 is TGCGCCAGCAGCTTGGGGACGGCGGCCACCGGGGAGCTGTTTTTT.

This chain joins TRBV30 and TRBJ1-1; unclear D gene. CDR3 length: 13 amino acids. From germline, CDR1 is GTSNPN and CDR2 SVGIG (reference sequence). V was clipped by 0 bases and J by 3 bases, with 8 bases between them. The CDR3 region is CAWSVSTYTEAFF. The CDR3 DNA reads TGTGCCTGGAGTGTCTCGACATACACTGAAGCTTTCTTT.

The rearrangement uses TRBV7-2 and TRBJ2-2, with D perhaps given as TRBD1 or TRBD2 (5 bases each). The CDR3 is 16 residues long. V was clipped by 1 base and J by 0 bases, with 9 bases between them. Germline V gives CDR1 SGHTA, CDR2 FQGNSA. The CDR3 sequence is CASSLGDPANTGELFF. DNA for the CDR3: TGTGCCAGCAGCTTAGGGGACCCCGCGAACACCGGGGAGCTGTTTTTT.

The chain carries TRBV11-1 and TRBJ2-7; no firm D call. CDR1 is SGHAT, CDR2 FQDESV, per germline (reference sequence). CDR3 length: 12 amino acids. The V gene lost 4 bases and the J gene lost 5 bases, with 9 bases spanning the gap. The CDR3 here is CASSWVGNEQYF. The DNA of the CDR3 is TGTGCCAGCAGCTGGGTTGGCAACGAGCAGTACTTC.

The chain joins TRBV4-1 to TRBJ1-5; D perhaps matches TRBD1 (5 bases). V gave up 6 bases and J gave up 4 bases, with 16 bases separating them. This CDR3 has 15 residues. CDR1 MGHRA and CDR2 YSYEKL come from the germline V gene. CDR3: CASRLYGGLNQPQHF. Written as DNA, the CDR3 is TGCGCCAGCAGGCTATACGGGGGATTGAATCAGCCCCAGCATTTT.

Only one count was recorded for this clone. The CDR3 sequence: CASSSRADSLHEQYF. The DNA of the CDR3 is TGTGCCAGCAGCTCTAGGGCCGACAGTCTCCACGAGCAGTACTTC. This chain connects TRBV7-9 to TRBJ2-7; D possibly corresponds to TRBD1 (5 bases). The CDR3 loop spans 15 amino acids. V was trimmed by 4 bases and J by 5 bases, leaving 18 bases between them. In germline, CDR1 is SEHNR, CDR2 FQNEAQ (reference sequence).

This sequence joins TRBV30 and TRBJ1-4; no clear D gene. Trimming left V 0 bases short and J 14 bases short, with 10 bases between. Germline loops: CDR1 GTSNPN, CDR2 SVGIG (reference sequence). This CDR3 has 11 amino acids. CDR3 coding DNA: TGTGCCTGGAGTGTAGGACCCGGGCTGTTTTTT. Its protein is CAWSVGPGLFF.

This chain joins TRBV14 and TRBJ2-1; 13 bases line up with TRBD2. Germline trimming cut 2 bases from V and 10 bases from J; bases unmatched to any gene: 17. Per the germline V gene, CDR1 is SGHDN and CDR2 is FVKESK. There are 19 residues in the CDR3. In DNA, the CDR3 is TGTGCCAGCAGCCAAAAAATGCTTCTGACTAGCGGGAGGAGGCGCGAGCAGTTCTTC. Amino acid sequence: CASSQKMLLTSGRRREQFF.

The chain combines TRBV18 with TRBJ2-3; the match to TRBD2 covers 9 bases. V shed 2 bases and J 4 bases; nucleotides not matched to a gene: 7. This CDR3 is 16 amino acids long. Germline CDR1 reads KGHSH; CDR2 reads LQKENI. This chain's CDR3 is CASSPGIAGAADTQYF. The CDR3 DNA reads TGTGCCAGCTCACCAGGGATAGCGGGAGCGGCAGATACGCAGTATTTT.

The chain recombines TRBV21-1 with TRBJ2-1; TRBD2 was called by the table and not checked on the DNA. TRBV21-1 is assigned pseudogene status. The CDR3 has 15 residues. The CDR3 sequence is CASIPTGGSYNEQFF. CDR3 DNA sequence: TGTGCCAGCATCCCTACGGGAGGCTCCTACAATGAGCAGTTCTTC.

This chain uses TRBV28 with TRBJ2-5; TRBD2 matches 8 bases. The ends lost 6 bases at V and 1 base at J; junction bases unmatched: 10. The length of the CDR3 is 16 residues. CDR1 and CDR2 from the germline V gene are MDHEN and SYDVKM. The CDR3 DNA is TGTGCCAGCAGGGGGGGGACTAGGGCGTTCCAAGAGACCCAGTACTTC. As protein: CASRGGTRAFQETQYF.

On this clone itself: Other nucleotide sequences from this sample produce the same CDR3. DNA of the CDR3: TGTGCCAGTAGTATACCCGGGGAGACCCAGTACTTC. This encodes CASSIPGETQYF. The rearrangement uses TRBV19 and TRBJ2-5; D call uncertain. Germline assignment: CDR1 LNHDA and CDR2 SQIVND (reference sequence). CDR3 length equals 12 residues. Trimming pared 2 bases from V and 5 bases from J, leaving 6 bases between. Combining the CDR3 with reference TRBV19 and TRBJ2-5 gives the whole variable domain DGGITQSPKYLFRKEGQNVTLSCEQNLNHDAMYWYRQDPGQGLRLIYYSQIVNDFQKGDIAEGYSVSREKKESFPLTVTSAQKNPTAFYLCASSIPGETQYFGPGTRLLVL.

The genes are TRBV19 and TRBJ2-3; the D gene is possibly TRBD1 (5 bases). Germline V lookup: CDR1 LNHDA, CDR2 SQIVND (reference sequence). This CDR3 contains 14 residues. The V end was cut by 9 bases, the J end by 2 bases, with 15 bases between. The CDR3 protein is CASARAGFTDTQYF. The CDR3 bases are TGTGCCAGCGCAAGGGCAGGGTTCACAGATACGCAGTATTTT. The entire variable domain, with the rest obtained from reference TRBV19 and TRBJ2-3, is as follows: DGGITQSPKYLFRKEGQNVTLSCEQNLNHDAMYWYRQDPGQGLRLIYYSQIVNDFQKGDIAEGYSVSREKKESFPLTVTSAQKNPTAFYLCASARAGFTDTQYFGPGTRLTVL.

The chain carries TRBV28 and TRBJ2-7; 10 bases fit TRBD2. V trimming: 8 bases; J trimming: 6 bases; junction bases outside the gene matches: 7. Looked up from germline, CDR1 is MDHEN and CDR2 is SYDVKM. CDR3 size: 13 residues. The CDR3 here is CASHGGTSAEQYF. DNA of the CDR3: TGTGCCAGCCATGGCGGGACTAGCGCCGAGCAGTACTTC. Looking up the rest from reference TRBV28 and TRBJ2-7 gives the full variable domain: DVKVTQSSRYLVKRTGEKVFLECVQDMDHENMFWYRQDPGLGLRLIYFSYDVKMKEKGDIPEGYSVSREKKERFSLILESASTNQTSMYLCASHGGTSAEQYFGPGTRLTVT.

A note on this clone: Other DNA sequences in the sample encode the same CDR3. This chain joins TRBV14 and TRBJ1-1; D is unresolved. The ends were cut back, 0 bases at V and 2 bases at J, with 4 bases in the middle. This CDR3 spans 13 amino acids. Germline CDR1 and CDR2: SGHDN and FVKESK. The CDR3 is CASSQDRNTEAFF. The CDR3 coding sequence is TGTGCCAGCAGCCAAGATCGTAACACTGAAGCTTTCTTT.

This chain joins TRBV14 and TRBJ2-1, with D possibly TRBD1 on 6 matching bases. Per germline, CDR1 SGHDN and CDR2 FVKESK. V lost 0 bases to trimming and J lost 4 bases, with 13 bases between them. The CDR3 totals 16 residues. CDR3 region: CASSQDLGDKYNEQFF. The CDR3 nucleotides are TGTGCCAGCAGCCAAGATTTGGGGGACAAGTACAATGAGCAGTTCTTC.

The CDR3 spells CASSLQTGQTYSEQYF. CDR3 DNA sequence: TGTGCCAGCAGTTTGCAAACCGGCCAGACCTATAGCGAGCAGTACTTC. The chain couples TRBV27 to TRBJ2-7; D unresolved. The CDR3 length is 16 residues. With 3 bases removed from V and 6 bases from J, the gap between germline ends came to 21 bases. CDR1 is MNHEY, CDR2 SMNVEV, per germline (reference sequence).

This clone was counted once. V gene TRBV25-1 combines with J gene TRBJ1-3; no definite D call. V was pared by 1 base and J by 0 bases, with 13 bases between. CDR3 size: 17 residues. Germline CDR1 MGHDK, CDR2 SYGVNS. The CDR3 DNA reads as TGTGCCAGCAGTGAATTAGGTCTTCTGAGCTCTGGAAACACCATATATTTT. Translation gives CASSELGLLSSGNTIYF.

Points on this clone: The sample carries other DNA sequences with the same CDR3. This chain connects TRBV6-1 to TRBJ2-2; tentative D call: TRBD1 (6 bases). Germline V gene sequence: CDR1 MNHNS, CDR2 SASEGT. The CDR3 has 14 residues. V lost 6 bases and J 4 bases, leaving 12 bases between the germline ends. CDR3 bases: TGTGCCAGCAGGAGGCAAGGGGGCACCGGGGAGCTGTTTTTT. Amino acid sequence: CASRRQGGTGELFF.

The chain links TRBV14 to TRBJ2-1; either TRBD1 or TRBD2 may fit D (5 bases each). Germline-derived CDR1 and CDR2 are SGHDN and FVKESK. V was clipped by 6 bases and J by 0 bases, with 12 bases between them. The CDR3 is 15 residues long. The CDR3 DNA follows: TGTGCCAGCAGTTGGGACCACCTCTCCTACAATGAGCAGTTCTTC. As protein: CASSWDHLSYNEQFF.

The chain carries TRBV6-5 and TRBJ2-3; 7 nucleotides line up with TRBD1. The V gene end was trimmed by 2 bases and the J gene end by 4 bases; junction bases not matched to a gene: 3. Germline V gene sequence: CDR1 MNHEY, CDR2 SVGAGI. The CDR3 has 14 residues. In DNA form, the CDR3 reads TGTGCCAGCAGTTACAGGGGGCAGCCAGATACGCAGTATTTT. Residues: CASSYRGQPDTQYF.

Comment on this clone: This same CDR3 is encoded by further DNA sequences in the sample. The chain couples TRBV5-1 to TRBJ2-5; no reliable D call. CDR3 length: 13 amino acids. V lost 0 bases, J lost 5 bases, and 8 bases lay in between. The V gene's germline CDR1 is SGHRS and CDR2 YFSETQ. This chain's CDR3 is CASSLAPVETQYF. In DNA, the CDR3 is TGCGCCAGCAGCTTGGCTCCGGTGGAGACCCAGTACTTC.